The rows below give T cell receptor beta chains drawn from one sample of a study of tumor-infiltrating lymphocytes in oesophageal squamous cell carcinoma. TCRdb reprocessed the PCR reads via MiXCR and lists one record per CDR3 protein. The sample shows approximately 10,000 distinct CDR3 sequences, 63% of them seen only once. Input material: esophageal tumor tissue. The receptors derive from a female donor with esophageal squamous cell carcinoma. Both conserved end residues are part of each CDR3. A D gene is named only where the DNA matches it firmly. The size of a clone is reported for some rows only, either as once, few or many, or as a class for expanded clones.

abundance	v_gene	d_gene	j_gene	CDR3nt	CDR3aa
.	TRBV14	.	TRBJ2-7	TGTGCCAGCAGCCCCTTAGCTCATTCCTACGAGCAGTACTTC	CASSPLAHSYEQYF
.	TRBV7-9	.	TRBJ2-1	TGTGCCAGCAGGAGTGCTCGGCTAGGATACAATGAGCAGTTCTTC	CASRSARLGYNEQFF
.	TRBV12-3/TRBV12-4	.	TRBJ2-7	TGTGCCAGCAAAACGGGTAATGAGCAGTACTTC	CASKTGNEQYF
.	TRBV6-6	TRBD2	TRBJ2-3	TGTGCCAGCAGTTACGGGGGGGTGAGCACAGATACGCAGTATTTT	CASSYGGVSTDTQYF
.	TRBV27	TRBD2	TRBJ2-4	TGTGCCAGCAGTTCCGGACTAGGATTCACCCAGTACTTC	CASSSGLGFTQYF
.	TRBV7-2	.	TRBJ2-7	TGTGCCAGCAGCGCGGACCCTCTCATATCCCCCTACGAGCAGTACTTC	CASSADPLISPYEQYF
.	TRBV7-2	TRBD2	TRBJ2-5	TGTGCCAGCAGCCTCCAGACTAGCGGGGGCGAGACCCAGTACTTC	CASSLQTSGGETQYF
many	TRBV5-1	TRBD1	TRBJ1-1	TGCGCCAGCAGTGGACAGGGATTGAACACTGAAGCTTTCTTT	CASSGQGLNTEAFF
.	TRBV11-2	.	TRBJ2-1	TGTGCCAGCAGCTTAGTAGTAGGGGCTCTCTACAATGAGCAGTTCTTC	CASSLVVGALYNEQFF
.	TRBV7-3	TRBD2	TRBJ2-1	TGTGCCAGCAGCTTAGGGAGGGCCACAGGCAATGAGCAGTTCTTC	CASSLGRATGNEQFF
.	TRBV7-2	TRBD1	TRBJ2-5	TGTGCCAGCAGCGGAGGGACAGGGGTTCGGGGGACCCAGTACTTC	CASSGGTGVRGTQYF
.	TRBV11-2	.	TRBJ1-2	TGTGCCAGCAGCGCACCGGGACGGACCTATGGCTACACCTTC	CASSAPGRTYGYTF
.	TRBV7-2	.	TRBJ2-1	TGTGCCAGCAGCTTTAAAGTCTTCTCCTACAATGAGCAGTTCTTC	CASSFKVFSYNEQFF
.	TRBV7-3	TRBD2	TRBJ2-2	TGTGCCAGCAGCTTAAAGGCGGGAGGTACCGGGGAGCTGTTTTTT	CASSLKAGGTGELFF
.	TRBV7-8	TRBD2	TRBJ2-1	TGTGCCAGCAGCGTCCGACTAGCTAATGAGCAGTTCTTC	CASSVRLANEQFF
medium-sized	TRBV5-5	.	TRBJ2-1	TGTGCCAGCAGCTTGGCCCTTACGGGGTTACACAATGAGCAGTTCTTC	CASSLALTGLHNEQFF
large	TRBV7-9	.	TRBJ2-7	TGTGCCAGCAGCTTAGGAGGCAGTCCCTACGAGCAGTACTTC	CASSLGGSPYEQYF
.	TRBV28	TRBD2	TRBJ2-7	TGTGCCAGCAGTTATCGAGCGGGATCCTACGAGCAGTACTTC	CASSYRAGSYEQYF
.	TRBV6-6	.	TRBJ1-1	TGTGCCAGCAGTTACGGGGCACAGGTAGGCACTGAAGCTTTCTTT	CASSYGAQVGTEAFF
.	TRBV7-9	TRBD2	TRBJ2-5	TGTGCCAGCAGCTATTTAAGCGGGGCCCAAGAGACCCAGTACTTC	CASSYLSGAQETQYF
.	TRBV28	TRBD2	TRBJ2-1	TGTGCCAGCAGTTCGGGACTATACAATGAGCAGTTCTTC	CASSSGLYNEQFF
.	TRBV27	TRBD2	TRBJ2-7	TGTGCCAGCGCGGGGGGAGCAAACAATGAGCAGTACTTC	CASAGGANNEQYF
few	TRBV5-3	.	TRBJ2-1	TGTGCCAGCAGCTCCTCGAATGAGCAGTTCTTC	CASSSSNEQFF
few	TRBV7-3	.	TRBJ2-2	TGTGCCAGCAGCTTAACCCAGGGTAGCACCGGGGAGCTGTTTTTT	CASSLTQGSTGELFF
few	TRBV5-1	TRBD1	TRBJ2-3	TGCGCCAGCAGGCCCGGGACAGGTAACACAGATACGCAGTATTTT	CASRPGTGNTDTQYF
.	TRBV28	TRBD1	TRBJ2-5	TGTGCCAGCAGTTTAAGTTACAGGGGGCAAGAGACCCAGTACTTC	CASSLSYRGQETQYF
.	TRBV7-2	.	TRBJ2-7	TGTGCCAGCAGCTTAGACCCAGTTACCTACGAGCAGTACTTC	CASSLDPVTYEQYF
.	TRBV7-8	TRBD2	TRBJ2-1	TGTGCCAGCAGCTTAAACGGGGGTACTAGCGGGAGGGCCGTTGAGCAGTTCTTC	CASSLNGGTSGRAVEQFF
.	TRBV12-3/TRBV12-4	.	TRBJ2-7	TGTGCCAGCAGCCGTACAAGCTACGAGCAGTACTTC	CASSRTSYEQYF
.	TRBV7-6	TRBD2	TRBJ2-3	TGTGCCAGCAGCTTAGTCAGCGGGGGGGGCACAGATACGCAGTATTTT	CASSLVSGGGTDTQYF
.	TRBV7-2	.	TRBJ1-2	TGTGCCAGCAGCTTAACAGGCAAAGCTAACTATGGCTACACCTTC	CASSLTGKANYGYTF
once	TRBV28	TRBD1	TRBJ2-1	TGTGCCAGCAGCCACCAAGGACAGGTCATCTACAATGAGCAGTTCTTC	CASSHQGQVIYNEQFF
few	TRBV7-6	TRBD1	TRBJ1-2	TGTGCCAGCAGCTGGGACAGGACCTCAGCTAACTATGGCTACACCTTC	CASSWDRTSANYGYTF
.	TRBV7-6	.	TRBJ2-1	TGTGCTAGCAGCCTTGGGCGAGGGGATGAGCAGTTCTTC	CASSLGRGDEQFF
.	TRBV7-2	.	TRBJ1-5	TGTGCCAGCAGCTTAGTAGCGGCAGGGACGGGACAGCCCCAGCATTTT	CASSLVAAGTGQPQHF
many	TRBV15	.	TRBJ2-6	TGTGCCACCAGCAGAGGCCACAGGGCTGGGGCCAACGTCCTGACTTTC	CATSRGHRAGANVLTF
.	TRBV6-1	TRBD1	TRBJ2-7	TGTGCCAGCAGTGAAGGGGGACAGGCGTCCTACGAGCAGTACTTC	CASSEGGQASYEQYF
many	TRBV6-1	.	TRBJ2-5	TGTGCCAGCACCATCGGGGAGACCCAGTACTTC	CASTIGETQYF
.	TRBV19	TRBD2	TRBJ2-1	TGTGCCAGTAGTAGGGGACTAGCGGGATTGGATGAGCAGTTCTTC	CASSRGLAGLDEQFF
large	TRBV7-6	.	TRBJ2-1	TGTGCCAGCAGCGGACGGCAGGGGAGGTACAATGAGCAGTTCTTC	CASSGRQGRYNEQFF
.	TRBV7-6	.	TRBJ2-6	TGTGCTATCAGGGATGGTGAGGGGGCCAACGTCCTGACTTTC	CAIRDGEGANVLTF
.	TRBV28	TRBD1	TRBJ1-1	TGTGCCACCAAGACAGGGGCCACGAACACTGAAGCTTTCTTT	CATKTGATNTEAFF
.	TRBV11-2	.	TRBJ2-6	TGTGCCAGCAGCTCGTACCGACTGAGCTCTGGGGCCAACGTCCTGACTTTC	CASSSYRLSSGANVLTF
.	TRBV10-2	TRBD1	TRBJ1-3	TGCGCCAGCAGGCGAACAGGGGTCGACTCTGGAAACACCATATATTTT	CASRRTGVDSGNTIYF
.	TRBV7-2	.	TRBJ2-7	TGTGCCAGCAGCTTAGGGACCCCCTACGAGCAGTACTTC	CASSLGTPYEQYF
.	TRBV7-9	TRBD1	TRBJ2-1	TGTGCCAGCAGCCCGTCCGAGGGGGCGAACAATGAGCAGTTCTTC	CASSPSEGANNEQFF
.	TRBV24-1	.	TRBJ2-3	TGTGCCACCAGTGGGGGATTTTCGCAGTATTTT	CATSGGFSQYF
.	TRBV5-1	.	TRBJ2-1	TGCGCCAGCAGCCCTCCTCTAACAGGGTGGGGTGAGCAGTTCTTC	CASSPPLTGWGEQFF
.	TRBV7-2	TRBD1	TRBJ2-5	TGTGCCAGCAGCTCGCCAATTGGGACAGATCAAGAGACCCAGTACTTC	CASSSPIGTDQETQYF
.	TRBV7-6	.	TRBJ2-7	TGTGCCAGCAGCTTAGTGGGCCCTTTTCAGGGTTCCTACGAGCAGTACTTC	CASSLVGPFQGSYEQYF
.	TRBV7-6	.	TRBJ2-7	TGTGCCAGCAGCTTAGGGCCGGTTGGGAATGAGCAGTACTTC	CASSLGPVGNEQYF
many	TRBV12-3/TRBV12-4	.	TRBJ2-1	TGTGCCAGCAGTTGGGCTAGCGTGTACAATGAGCAGTTCTTC	CASSWASVYNEQFF
.	TRBV12-3/TRBV12-4	.	TRBJ2-7	TGTGCCAGCAGTTTAAGGGGATCGGGCGAGCAGTACTTC	CASSLRGSGEQYF
.	TRBV7-6	.	TRBJ2-1	TGTGCCAGCAGCTCTCTTACGTCAGGAGCCTACGAGCAGTTCTTC	CASSSLTSGAYEQFF
.	TRBV5-4	.	TRBJ2-5	TGTGCCAGCCACTTCGGGGCCCAAGAGACCCAGTACTTC	CASHFGAQETQYF
.	TRBV6-6	TRBD2	TRBJ2-1	TGTGCCAGCAGCCCTCTATTCGGTAGCGGGAGGACCCGTCTTGAGCAGTTCTTC	CASSPLFGSGRTRLEQFF
.	TRBV10-1	TRBD2	TRBJ2-1	TGCGCCAGCAGTCGACTAGCGGGAGGGCCACGTGAGCAGTTCTTC	CASSRLAGGPREQFF
.	TRBV28	.	TRBJ1-1	TGTGCCAGCAGTTTGACCAGGACGGCGCCCAACACTGAAGCTTTCTTT	CASSLTRTAPNTEAFF
.	TRBV7-6	TRBD2	TRBJ2-3	TGTGCCACCCCCCGAGGGAGTAGCGGGAGTAGTAGAGATACGCAGTATTTT	CATPRGSSGSSRDTQYF